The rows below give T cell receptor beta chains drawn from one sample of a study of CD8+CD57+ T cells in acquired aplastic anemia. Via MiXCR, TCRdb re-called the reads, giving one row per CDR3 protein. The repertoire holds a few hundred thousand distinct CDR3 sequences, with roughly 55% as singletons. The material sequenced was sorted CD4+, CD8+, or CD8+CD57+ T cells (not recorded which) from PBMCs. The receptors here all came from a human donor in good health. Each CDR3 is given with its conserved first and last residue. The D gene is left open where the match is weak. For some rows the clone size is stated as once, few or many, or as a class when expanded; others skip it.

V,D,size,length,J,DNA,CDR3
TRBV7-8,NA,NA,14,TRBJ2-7,TGTGCCAGCAGCCCATACGGGAACTCCTACGAGCAGTACTTC,CASSPYGNSYEQYF
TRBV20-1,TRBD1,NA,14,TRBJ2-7,TGCAGTGCTCGTAGGAGGGGACAGGGTTACGAGCAGTACTTC,CSARRRGQGYEQYF
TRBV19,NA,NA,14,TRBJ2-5,TGTGCCAGTAGCCTCCGGCAGGGGCGTAGGACCCAGTACTTC,CASSLRQGRRTQYF
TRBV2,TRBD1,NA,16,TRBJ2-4,TGTGCCAGTCGGACAGGGGGGCGGGTAGCCAAAAACATTCAGTACTTC,CASRTGGRVAKNIQYF
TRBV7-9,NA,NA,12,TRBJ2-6,TGTGCCAGCAGCTTAGCAGGGATCACTGAAGCTTTC,CASSLAGITEAF
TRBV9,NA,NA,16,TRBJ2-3,TGTGCCAGCAGCGTAGGGGACCTTTTTAGCACAGATACGCAGTATTTT,CASSVGDLFSTDTQYF
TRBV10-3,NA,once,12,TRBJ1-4,TGTGCCATCAGCGTGAACCTTGAAAAACTGTTTTTT,CAISVNLEKLFF
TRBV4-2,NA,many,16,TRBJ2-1,TGTGCCAGCAGCCAAGATGAGGGGGCGGGAAACAATGAGCAGTTCTTC,CASSQDEGAGNNEQFF
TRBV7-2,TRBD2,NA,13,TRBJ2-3,TGTGCCGGCAGCTTAGCGGGGGAAGATACGCAGTATTTT,CAGSLAGEDTQYF
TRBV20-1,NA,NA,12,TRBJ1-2,TGCAGTGGTTCATCTGCTAACTATGGCTACACCTTC,CSGSSANYGYTF
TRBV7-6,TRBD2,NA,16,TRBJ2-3,TGTGCCAGCAGCGCAACTCTAGCGGGGGAGGCAGATACGCAGTATTTT,CASSATLAGEADTQYF
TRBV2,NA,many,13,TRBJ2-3,TGTGCCAGCCCGGGACTCCTCACAGATACGCAGTATTTT,CASPGLLTDTQYF
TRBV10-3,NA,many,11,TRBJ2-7,TGTGCCATCAGTGACCAGGGCGAGCAGTACTTC,CAISDQGEQYF